This TCR beta chain was observed in a study of blood T cells in healthy people across ages. The CDR3 spans 13 residues. CDR1 and CDR2 from the germline V gene are LGHNA and YNFKEQ. V shed 4 bases and J shed 5 bases, with 11 bases lying between them. A second PCR of roughly 7 to 11 cycles used a sample-barcoded 5' primer and a J-beta primer mix. TCRdb itself ran the 5' RACE reads through MiXCR, one entry per CDR3 protein. The sample has more than 1,000,000 distinct CDR3 sequences, about 25% seen once. This clonotype occurred a few times. The sample was also linked to a second study, of T cells of mothers and their children.

This receptor was obtained from a girl aged 2-10 years in good health. Source material: blood. This chain connects TRBV4-2 to TRBJ1-2, with unresolved D. Here the CDR3 reads CASSPYTGYGYTF. The CDR3, as DNA: TGTGCCAGCAGCCCATACACGGGTTATGGCTACACCTTC.